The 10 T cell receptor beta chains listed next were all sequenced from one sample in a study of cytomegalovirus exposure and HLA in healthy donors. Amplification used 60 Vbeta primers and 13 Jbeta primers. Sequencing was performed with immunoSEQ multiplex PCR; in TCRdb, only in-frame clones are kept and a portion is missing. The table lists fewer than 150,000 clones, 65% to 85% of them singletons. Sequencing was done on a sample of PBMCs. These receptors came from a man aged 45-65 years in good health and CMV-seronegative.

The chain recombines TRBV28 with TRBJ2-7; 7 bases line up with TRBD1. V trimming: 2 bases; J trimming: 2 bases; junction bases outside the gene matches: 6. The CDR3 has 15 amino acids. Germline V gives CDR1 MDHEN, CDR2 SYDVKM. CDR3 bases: TGTGCCAGCAGTTTAATCCAGACAGGGACCTACGAGCAGTACTTC. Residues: CASSLIQTGTYEQYF.

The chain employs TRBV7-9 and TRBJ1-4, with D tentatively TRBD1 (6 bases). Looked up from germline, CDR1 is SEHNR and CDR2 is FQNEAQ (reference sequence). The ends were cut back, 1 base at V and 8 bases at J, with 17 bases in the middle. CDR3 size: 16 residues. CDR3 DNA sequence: TGTGCCAGCAGCTTAGGGGCCCAGGGGCTAGACGAAAAACTGTTTTTT. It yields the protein CASSLGAQGLDEKLFF.

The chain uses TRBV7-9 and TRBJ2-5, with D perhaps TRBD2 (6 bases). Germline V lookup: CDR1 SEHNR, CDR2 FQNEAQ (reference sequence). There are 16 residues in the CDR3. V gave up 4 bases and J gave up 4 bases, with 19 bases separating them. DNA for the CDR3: TGTGCCAGCAGCTCCCGCGGGGACGTGACCGTAGAGACCCAGTACTTC. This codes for CASSSRGDVTVETQYF.

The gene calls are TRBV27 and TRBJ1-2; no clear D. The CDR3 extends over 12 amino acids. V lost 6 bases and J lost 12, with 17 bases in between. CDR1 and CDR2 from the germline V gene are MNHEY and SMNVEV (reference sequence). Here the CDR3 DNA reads TGTGCCAGCAGCAAAAGACCTGGGCAGGACACCTTC. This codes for CASSKRPGQDTF.

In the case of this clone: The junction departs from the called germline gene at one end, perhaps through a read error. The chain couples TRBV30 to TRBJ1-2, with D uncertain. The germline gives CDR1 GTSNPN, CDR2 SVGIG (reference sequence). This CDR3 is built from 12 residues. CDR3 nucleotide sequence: TGTGCTACAAACGGGAGGGTAGATGGCTACCCCTTC. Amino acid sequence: CATNGRVDGYPF.

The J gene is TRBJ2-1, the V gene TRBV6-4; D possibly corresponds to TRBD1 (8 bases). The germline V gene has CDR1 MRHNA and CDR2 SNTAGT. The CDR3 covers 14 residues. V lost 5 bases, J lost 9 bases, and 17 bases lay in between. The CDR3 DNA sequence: TGTGCCAGCAGTTTAGGACAGGGAGGGGGTGAGCAGTTCTTC. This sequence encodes CASSLGQGGGEQFF.

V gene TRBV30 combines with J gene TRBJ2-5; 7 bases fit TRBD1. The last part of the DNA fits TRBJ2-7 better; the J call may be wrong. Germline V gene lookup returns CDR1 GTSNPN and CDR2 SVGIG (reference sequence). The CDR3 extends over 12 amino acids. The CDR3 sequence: CAWSLGQHEQYF. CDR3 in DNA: TGTGCCTGGAGTTTGGGACAGCACGAGCAGTACTTC.

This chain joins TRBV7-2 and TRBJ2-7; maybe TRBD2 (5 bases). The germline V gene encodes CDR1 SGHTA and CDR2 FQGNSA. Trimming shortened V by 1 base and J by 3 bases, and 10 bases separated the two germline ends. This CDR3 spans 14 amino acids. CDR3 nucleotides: TGTGCCAGCAGCTTAGTAGCCGGGGACTACGAGCAGTACTTC. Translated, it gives CASSLVAGDYEQYF.

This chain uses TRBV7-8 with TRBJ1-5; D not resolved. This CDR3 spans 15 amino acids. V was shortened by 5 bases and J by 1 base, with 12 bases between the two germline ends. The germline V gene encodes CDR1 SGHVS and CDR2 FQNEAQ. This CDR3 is CASSTQRESNQPQHF. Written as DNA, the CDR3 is TGTGCCAGCAGCACCCAGCGGGAGAGCAATCAGCCCCAGCATTTT.

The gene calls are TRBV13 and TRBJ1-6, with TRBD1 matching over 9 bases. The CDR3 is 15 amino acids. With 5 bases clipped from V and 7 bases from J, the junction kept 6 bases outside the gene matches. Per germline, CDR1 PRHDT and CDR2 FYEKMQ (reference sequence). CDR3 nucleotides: TGTGCCAGCAGCCTACCGGGACAGGGAAATTCACCCCTCCACTTT. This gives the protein CASSLPGQGNSPLHF. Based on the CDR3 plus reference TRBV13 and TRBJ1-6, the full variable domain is AAGVIQSPRHLIKEKRETATLKCYPIPRHDTVYWYQQGPGQDPQFLISFYEKMQSDKGSIPDRFSAQQFSDYHSELNMSSLELGDSALYFCASSLPGQGNSPLHFGNGTRLTVT.